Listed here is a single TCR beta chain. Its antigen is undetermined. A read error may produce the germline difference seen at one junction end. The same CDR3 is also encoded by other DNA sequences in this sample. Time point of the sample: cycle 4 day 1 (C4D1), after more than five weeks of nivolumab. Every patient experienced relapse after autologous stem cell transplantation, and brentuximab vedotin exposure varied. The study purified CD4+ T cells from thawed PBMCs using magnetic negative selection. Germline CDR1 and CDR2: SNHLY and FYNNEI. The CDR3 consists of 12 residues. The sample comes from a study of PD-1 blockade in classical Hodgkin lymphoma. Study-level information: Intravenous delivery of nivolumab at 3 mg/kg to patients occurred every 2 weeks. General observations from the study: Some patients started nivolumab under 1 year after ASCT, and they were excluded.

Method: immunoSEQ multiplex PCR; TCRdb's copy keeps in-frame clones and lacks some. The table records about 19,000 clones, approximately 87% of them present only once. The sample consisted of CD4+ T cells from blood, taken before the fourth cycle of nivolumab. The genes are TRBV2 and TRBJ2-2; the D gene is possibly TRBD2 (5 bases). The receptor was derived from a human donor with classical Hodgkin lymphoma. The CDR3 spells CASSEETGELFF. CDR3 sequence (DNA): TGTGCCAGCAGTGAAGAAACCGGGGAGCTATTTTTT.